The clone carrying this T cell receptor beta chain was picked up many times. Its antigen is still unknown. In patients aged 18 to 65, hyperthyroidism was newly diagnosed, with duration under 2 months. The data stem from a study of T cells in Graves' hyperthyroidism and ophthalmopathy. RNA transcripts gave rise to amplified TCR beta CDR3 regions. When the TCR CDR3 underwent first-round RT-PCR, the HTBI primer set was used. One entry per CDR3 protein results from TCRdb running MiXCR on the multiplex PCR reads. The sample has 650,000 to 750,000 distinct CDR3 sequences, about 15% seen once. Broader study findings: With a median lead of about 6.9 months before onset, the model predicted ophthalmopathy.

V was clipped by 1 base and J by 1 base, with 20 bases between them. Germline CDR1 and CDR2: SGHTA and FQGNSA. The CDR3 totals 18 residues. The source material was blood. This clonotype was obtained from a woman between 18 and 29 years old with Graves' hyperthyroidism. The chain uses TRBV7-2 and TRBJ2-7, with a possible D match to TRBD2 (6 bases). CDR3 sequence reads: CASSLGGTRHAGSYEQYF. The CDR3 nucleotides are TGTGCCAGCAGCTTAGGTGGGACTCGACACGCAGGTTCCTACGAGCAGTACTTC. The whole variable domain, remainder taken from reference TRBV7-2 and TRBJ2-7, is GAGVSQSPSNKVTEKGKDVELRCDPISGHTALYWYRQSLGQGLEFLIYFQGNSAPDKSGLPSDRFSAERTGGSVSTLTIQRTQQEDSAVYLCASSLGGTRHAGSYEQYFGPGTRLTVT.